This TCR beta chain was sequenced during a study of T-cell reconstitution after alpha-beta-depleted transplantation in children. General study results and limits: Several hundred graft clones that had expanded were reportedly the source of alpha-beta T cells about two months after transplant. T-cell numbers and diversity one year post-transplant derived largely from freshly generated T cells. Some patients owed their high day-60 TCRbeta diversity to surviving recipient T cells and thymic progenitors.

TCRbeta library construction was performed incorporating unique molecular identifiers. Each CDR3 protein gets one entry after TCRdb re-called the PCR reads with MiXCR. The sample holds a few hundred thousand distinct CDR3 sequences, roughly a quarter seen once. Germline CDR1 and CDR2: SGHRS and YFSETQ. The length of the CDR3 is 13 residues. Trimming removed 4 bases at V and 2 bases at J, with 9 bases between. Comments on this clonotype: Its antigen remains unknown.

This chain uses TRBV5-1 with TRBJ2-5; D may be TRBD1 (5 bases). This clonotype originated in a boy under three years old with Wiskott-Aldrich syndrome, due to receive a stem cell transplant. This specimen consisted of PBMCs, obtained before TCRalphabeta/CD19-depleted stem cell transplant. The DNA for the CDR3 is TGCGCCAGCAGCGGGGCAGAACAAGAGACCCAGTACTTC. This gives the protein CASSGAEQETQYF.